These T cell receptor beta chains were read from a single sample in a study of T cells in Graves' hyperthyroidism and ophthalmopathy. From the multiplex PCR reads, TCRdb called clonotypes with MiXCR, one entry per CDR3 protein. Of around 190,000 distinct CDR3 sequences in the sample, about 17% were seen once. The material sequenced was blood. The receptors were gathered from a woman aged 45 to 65 with Graves' hyperthyroidism. The CDR3 runs from the conserved cysteine through the conserved F or W. A D gene is named only where the DNA matches it firmly. Clone size is stated in some rows and not others, as once, few, many or a class when expanded.

J gene,V gene,D gene,clone size,CDR3 DNA,CDR3 protein
TRBJ2-7,TRBV10-2,NA,many,TGCGCCAGCAGTGATGCCAGGAGCTCCTACGAGCAGTACTTC,CASSDARSSYEQYF
TRBJ2-2,TRBV2,TRBD1,NA,TGTGCCAGCGGCGGGACAGGGGACCCCGGGGAGCTGTTTTTT,CASGGTGDPGELFF
TRBJ2-1,TRBV28,TRBD2,many,TGTGCCAGCAGTTCTTTGGCGGGGGGCACGAATGAGCAGTTCTTC,CASSSLAGGTNEQFF
TRBJ2-2,TRBV7-8,NA,NA,TGTGCCAGCAGCTTAGCTCCAGGACACGGGGAGCTGTTTTTT,CASSLAPGHGELFF
TRBJ1-5,TRBV28,TRBD1,few,TGTGCCAGCAGTCGGACAGGGTTAAGCAATCAGCCCCAGCATTTT,CASSRTGLSNQPQHF
TRBJ1-2,TRBV7-8,NA,many,TGTGCCAGCAGCTTATGGGAGGGGGACTATGGCTACACCTTC,CASSLWEGDYGYTF
TRBJ2-5,TRBV13,NA,many,TGTGCCAGCAGCTCTCCCAGGGATCAAGAGACCCAGTACTTC,CASSSPRDQETQYF
TRBJ1-6,TRBV5-1,NA,NA,TGCGCCAGCAGCTTGTCCGGGACCAATAATTCACCCCTCCACTTT,CASSLSGTNNSPLHF
TRBJ1-5,TRBV5-8,NA,few,TGTGCCAGCAGCCGCGCCCTGGGGAATCAGCCCCAGCATTTT,CASSRALGNQPQHF
TRBJ2-7,TRBV3-1,NA,many,TGTGCCAGCAGCCAAGAACGGGCCGCCTACGAGCAGTACTTC,CASSQERAAYEQYF
TRBJ1-1,TRBV7-9,NA,many,TGTGCCAGCAGCGCAGGAGAAGCTTTCTTT,CASSAGEAFF
TRBJ2-1,TRBV28,TRBD2,NA,TGTGCCAGCAGCAGAATCAGGACGGGAGGCTACAATGAGCAGTTCTTC,CASSRIRTGGYNEQFF
TRBJ1-2,TRBV10-3,TRBD1,many,TGTGCCATCAGGAAGGGACAGGGTGGCTATGGCTACACCTTC,CAIRKGQGGYGYTF
TRBJ2-7,TRBV28,TRBD2,many,TGTGCCAGCAGTTTGGGGGGGGTCAGCACCTACGAGCAGTACTTC,CASSLGGVSTYEQYF
TRBJ2-1,TRBV9,TRBD2,many,TGCGCCAGCAGCGTTAGCGGGGGTACCTACAATGAGCAGTTCTTC,CASSVSGGTYNEQFF
TRBJ2-1,TRBV7-9,NA,NA,TGTGCCAGCAGCTCTCTCGAGGATGAGCAGTTCTTC,CASSSLEDEQFF
TRBJ2-6,TRBV7-8,NA,NA,TGTGCCAGCAGCCCGCAAACAGTGGCTGGGGCCAACGTCCTGACTTTC,CASSPQTVAGANVLTF
TRBJ2-5,TRBV4-2,TRBD2,NA,TGTGCCAGCAGCCCCCTTACGGGGGGGAGTGAGACCCAGTACTTC,CASSPLTGGSETQYF
TRBJ2-2,TRBV9,NA,many,TGTGCCAGCAGCGTAGACCGGACCGGGGAGCTGTTTTTT,CASSVDRTGELFF
TRBJ2-1,TRBV25-1,NA,many,TGTGCCAGCAGTGACCTGAACTGGGTGGGGGGCAATGAGCAGTTCTTC,CASSDLNWVGGNEQFF
TRBJ2-5,TRBV18,NA,few,TGTGCCAGCTCACGGTTCAAAAGGGGGGGGCCTCCCCAAGAGACCCAGTACTTC,CASSRFKRGGPPQETQYF
TRBJ1-1,TRBV30,NA,NA,TGTGCCTGGAGAGGGGACGGAATCACTGAAGCTTTCTTT,CAWRGDGITEAFF
TRBJ2-1,TRBV13,TRBD1,many,TGTGCCAGCAGCTTAGGCAGGGGACAGGCCAATGAGCAGTTCTTC,CASSLGRGQANEQFF
TRBJ2-2,TRBV6-1,NA,NA,TGTGCCAGCAGACCCACCAACACCGGGGAGCTGTTTTTT,CASRPTNTGELFF
TRBJ2-5,TRBV3-1,NA,many,TGTGCCAGCAGCCGTACTAGCTTGGAGACCCAGTACTTC,CASSRTSLETQYF
TRBJ1-5,TRBV5-5,NA,many,TGTGCCAGCAGCTCGAGACCCTCCGGCAATCAGCCCCAGCATTTT,CASSSRPSGNQPQHF
TRBJ2-3,TRBV6-2/TRBV6-3,NA,NA,TGTGCCAGCCGGGGAACAACAGATACGCAGTATTTT,CASRGTTDTQYF
TRBJ1-2,TRBV27,NA,many,TGTGCCAGCAGTTTGAAGCTGGACCGAGTCCGAGGCTACACCTTC,CASSLKLDRVRGYTF
TRBJ2-7,TRBV15,NA,NA,TGTGCCACCAGAAGAGATCCTAACGCCTTTCGGAGGGCGGAGGAGCAGTACTTC,CATRRDPNAFRRAEEQYF
TRBJ2-5,TRBV5-6,NA,few,TGTGCCAGCAGCTTGGCCAGTTCCGAACAAGAGACCCAGTACTTC,CASSLASSEQETQYF
TRBJ2-5,TRBV12-3/TRBV12-4,NA,many,TGTGCCAGCAGTTCATGGGCAGAGCTTAAAGAGACCCAGTACTTC,CASSSWAELKETQYF
TRBJ2-1,TRBV7-3,TRBD2,many,TGTGCCAGCAGCCCGGGGGGTAACGATGAGCAGTTCTTC,CASSPGGNDEQFF
TRBJ1-1,TRBV12-3/TRBV12-4,NA,many,TGTGCCAGCAGCTTACACAGGGTGAACACTGAAGCTTTCTTT,CASSLHRVNTEAFF
TRBJ2-3,TRBV6-1,TRBD1,few,TGTGCCAGCAGTGCCCCAAGGGGGCTGTTCCGCAGCGATACGCAGTATTTT,CASSAPRGLFRSDTQYF
TRBJ2-7,TRBV28,NA,many,TGTGCCAGCAGCTCATACTCCTACGAGCAGTACTTC,CASSSYSYEQYF
TRBJ2-1,TRBV9,TRBD2,many,TGTGCCAGCAGCGTAGTTGGGATCGGGGGGTACAATGAGCAGTTCTTC,CASSVVGIGGYNEQFF
TRBJ2-7,TRBV13,NA,NA,TGTGCCAGCAGCTTAGCGTTCAAGGGGGAGAACTACGAGCAGTACTTC,CASSLAFKGENYEQYF
TRBJ1-2,TRBV12-3/TRBV12-4,NA,many,TGTGCCAGCAGCCACGGGGCCATCTATGGCTACACCTTC,CASSHGAIYGYTF